Included here is one TCR beta chain sequence, with context. Per the authors' pipeline: Reference gene primer amplification gave estimated nucleated cell counts. Data came from immunoSEQ multiplex PCR; TCRdb stores just in-frame clones and leaves some out. The V and J calls and clone size come from that table; D and trimming were worked out from the DNA. This table holds 200,000 to 250,000 clones, 75% to 90% found once. This sample is drawn from a study of blood T cell repertoires in COVID-19. Study in general: T cells, B-cell-depleted T cells, or PBMCs supplied cDNA or gDNA.

The V gene lost 0 bases and the J gene lost 9 bases, with 13 bases spanning the gap. CDR1 and CDR2 (germline): SGHRS, YFSETQ. The CDR3 extends over 14 amino acids. This chain connects TRBV5-1 to TRBJ1-5; D is possibly TRBD1 (5 bases). The clonotype originates from a man aged 30-40 years who had recovered from COVID-19. The sample comprised peripheral blood. CDR3 sequence: CASSLDRGQGPQHF. DNA for the CDR3: TGCGCCAGCAGCTTGGATCGTGGTCAGGGGCCCCAGCATTTT.